The T cell receptor beta chain under discussion was sequenced for a study of siplizumab effects on memory and regulatory T cells. The assay covered roughly 97,000 TCR templates per sample. Profiling relied on immunoSEQ multiplex PCR, and the TCRdb table lists in-frame clones only, not all of them. The sample carries around 77,000 clones, roughly 89% recorded once. CDR3 length: 13 amino acids. Germline CDR1 and CDR2: MNHEY and SVGAGI. Germline trimming cut 7 bases from V and 6 bases from J; bases unmatched to any gene: 7. V is TRBV6-5 and J is TRBJ1-2, with TRBD1 identical over 8 bases. Sample: CD8+ T cells sorted from blood. The sequence was obtained from a human donor in good health. The CDR3 DNA reads as TGTGCCAGCACCTTCTTGGGACAGGATGGCTACACCTTC. Amino acid sequence: CASTFLGQDGYTF.